This T cell receptor (beta chain) was identified during a study of blood T cell repertoires in COVID-19. V dropped 2 bases and J dropped 5 bases, with 16 bases sitting between them. The CDR3 runs 15 residues. Germline V gives CDR1 SGDLS, CDR2 YYNGEE. Using immunoSEQ multiplex PCR, the repertoire was profiled, and TCRdb retains in-frame clones only, with some absent. The table has 20,000 to 25,000 clones, approximately 91% seen once; the top ten hold approximately 3.4%. What was sequenced was peripheral blood. The chain joins TRBV9 to TRBJ1-2, with D maybe TRBD1 (5 bases). The clonotype was recovered from a woman between 70 and 85 years old with active COVID-19. CDR3 nucleotide sequence: TGTGCCAGCAGCGTGTGGGGACCGGGGGGGTATGGCTACACCTTC. This gives the protein CASSVWGPGGYGYTF.